These 24 T cell receptor beta chains originate from one sample sequenced in a study of cytomegalovirus exposure and HLA in healthy donors. PCR employed 60 Vbeta and 13 Jbeta primers. Assay used: immunoSEQ multiplex PCR; TCRdb lists only in-frame clones, some missing. The sample consists of about 69,000 clones, roughly three quarters of them appearing once. Material: PBMCs. Receptor source: a man younger than 35 in good health and CMV-seronegative.

The chain joins TRBV4-1 to TRBJ1-2, with 10 positions matching TRBD1. The germline V gene encodes CDR1 MGHRA and CDR2 YSYEKL. With 3 bases clipped from V and 0 bases from J, the junction kept 4 bases outside the gene matches. The CDR3 contains 16 residues. Here the CDR3 DNA reads TGCGCCAGCAGCCAGAGGGGGACAGGGGCTAACTATGGCTACACCTTC. Residues: CASSQRGTGANYGYTF.

This clone was observed a handful of times. The CDR3: CASSPGSGNEKLFF. CDR3 in DNA: TGCGCCAGCAGCCCAGGGAGCGGGAATGAAAAACTGTTTTTT. The V gene is TRBV5-1, the J gene TRBJ1-4, with D possibly matching TRBD1 (5 bases). V was cut by 4 bases and J by 5 bases, with 12 bases left in between. The CDR3 runs 14 residues. Germline CDR1 is SGHRS and CDR2 is YFSETQ.

This chain connects TRBV28 to TRBJ2-6; D unresolved. There are 15 residues in the CDR3. Trimming pared 6 bases from V and 0 bases from J, leaving 9 bases between. The germline CDR1 and CDR2 sequences are MDHEN and SYDVKM. The CDR3 region has the DNA TGTGCCAGCAGCCCGACGGGCTCTGGGGCCAACGTCCTGACTTTC. It is translated as CASSPTGSGANVLTF.

The chain couples TRBV19 to TRBJ1-5; tentative D call: TRBD1 (5 bases). With 1 base removed from V and 2 bases from J, the gap between germline ends came to 9 bases. This CDR3 has 15 residues. In germline, CDR1 is LNHDA, CDR2 SQIVND (reference sequence). The CDR3 DNA reads TGTGCCAGTAGTATAGGACAGTCCCGCAATCAGCCCCAGCATTTT. It is translated as CASSIGQSRNQPQHF.

The rearrangement links TRBV5-4 to TRBJ1-1, with a tentative D call TRBD1 (5 bases). CDR3 length: 15 residues. Germline CDR1 reads SGHNT; CDR2 reads YYREEE (reference sequence). V lost 1 base and J 1 base, leaving 11 bases between the germline ends. The CDR3 nucleotides are TGTGCCAGCAGCTTGTATCAGGGCCAGAACACTGAAGCTTTCTTT. Residues: CASSLYQGQNTEAFF.

The chain couples TRBV5-1 to TRBJ1-3; 7 nucleotides line up with TRBD1. The CDR3 is 17 amino acids. CDR1 is SGHRS, CDR2 YFSETQ, per germline. Losses at the gene ends were 4 bases for V and 1 base for J; bases not matched to a gene: 11. CDR3 sequence (DNA): TGCGCCAGCAGCACGGAGACAGGGAGCCTATCTGGAAACACCATATATTTT. This translates into CASSTETGSLSGNTIYF.

The J gene is TRBJ1-4, the V gene TRBV5-6; 9 positions agree with TRBD1. The CDR3 spans 15 residues. V shed 0 bases and J 8 bases; nucleotides not matched to a gene: 5. Germline CDR1 SGHDT, CDR2 YYEEEE. CDR3 coding DNA: TGTGCCAGCAGCTTGGGGGTCGGGACAGGGGAAAAACTGTTTTTT. Encoded protein: CASSLGVGTGEKLFF.

The chain combines TRBV28 with TRBJ1-1; weak D call: TRBD1 (5 bases). CDR3 length equals 16 residues. Germline V gene lookup returns CDR1 MDHEN and CDR2 SYDVKM. V was clipped by 11 bases and J by 2 bases, with 24 bases between them. CDR3 protein: CASPPSGGRGNTEAFF. In DNA form, the CDR3 reads TGTGCCTCCCCGCCAAGCGGGGGACGCGGTAACACTGAAGCTTTCTTT.

The V gene is TRBV15, the J gene TRBJ1-1; D perhaps matches TRBD1 (5 bases). The CDR3 runs 20 residues. The V gene lost 1 base and the J gene lost 2 bases, with 26 bases spanning the gap. Per the germline V gene, CDR1 is LNHNV and CDR2 is YYDKDF (reference sequence). Here the CDR3 DNA reads TGTGCCACCAGCAGAGTTCGGGGGGTCAGTCGGGGCCCTTTAAACACTGAAGCTTTCTTT. Amino acids: CATSRVRGVSRGPLNTEAFF.

V gene TRBV29-1 combines with J gene TRBJ2-3; 10 bases line up with TRBD2. Germline CDR1 SQVTM, CDR2 ANQGSEA. The length of the CDR3 is 13 residues. Trimming at V came to 4 bases and at J to 6 bases, leaving 4 bases not matched to a gene. DNA of the CDR3: TGCAGCGTTGGAGCGGGGGGGCTGGATACGCAGTATTTT. This encodes CSVGAGGLDTQYF.

The gene calls are TRBV27 and TRBJ1-1; 9 positions match TRBD1. Germline V gene lookup returns CDR1 MNHEY and CDR2 SMNVEV (reference sequence). Trimming cost V 2 bases and J 1 base; bases outside gene matches: 2. CDR3 length: 15 amino acids. The CDR3, as DNA: TGTGCCAGCAGTTTACCGGGACAGGGGAACACTGAAGCTTTCTTT. This gives the protein CASSLPGQGNTEAFF.

The V and J genes are TRBV2 and TRBJ2-5, with 8 positions matching TRBD1. The germline V gene encodes CDR1 SNHLY and CDR2 FYNNEI. Trimming cost V 4 bases and J 5 bases; bases outside gene matches: 6. CDR3 length: 14 amino acids. The CDR3 reads CASSGQGAWETQYF. The CDR3 nucleotides are TGTGCCAGCAGTGGCCAGGGGGCCTGGGAGACCCAGTACTTC.

The rearrangement links TRBV5-1 to TRBJ1-1, with TRBD1 identical over 8 bases. There are 14 residues in the CDR3. The V segment lost 5 bases and the J segment 1 base; nucleotides outside the gene matches: 4. From germline, CDR1 is SGHRS and CDR2 YFSETQ. In DNA, the CDR3 is TGCGCCAGCAGGGAGGGGACAGGGAACACTGAAGCTTTCTTT. As protein: CASREGTGNTEAFF.

The chain couples TRBV5-4 to TRBJ2-2, with D possibly TRBD2 on 7 matching bases. The V and J ends lost 2 bases and 4 bases respectively, with 15 bases between them. The germline gives CDR1 SGHNT, CDR2 YYREEE (reference sequence). The CDR3 spans 16 residues. CDR3 region: CASSFLRGGSTGELFF. CDR3 in DNA: TGTGCCAGCAGCTTCCTCAGGGGAGGGAGCACCGGGGAGCTGTTTTTT.

About this clone itself: The sample has other DNA sequences that encode this CDR3 too. DNA for the CDR3: TGTGCCAGCAGCGTAGGGACAGGGGGCGAAAAACTGTTTTTT. Amino acids: CASSVGTGGEKLFF. This chain links TRBV9 with TRBJ1-4, with TRBD1 matching 11 bases. This CDR3 contains 14 residues. Germline V gene sequence: CDR1 SGDLS, CDR2 YYNGEE. J lost 8 bases, V lost 0 bases, and 0 bases had no gene match.

The chain couples TRBV5-1 to TRBJ2-1; 8 nucleotides line up with TRBD1. The germline V gene has CDR1 SGHRS and CDR2 YFSETQ. J lost 7 bases, V lost 0 bases, and 6 bases had no gene match. The CDR3 spans 15 residues. CDR3 coding DNA: TGCGCCAGCAGCTTGGAGCAGGGGGCCGGGAATGAGCAGTTCTTC. This translates into CASSLEQGAGNEQFF.

The chain recombines TRBV28 with TRBJ1-5; TRBD1 aligns across 11 bases. The CDR3 extends over 16 amino acids. The germline V gene encodes CDR1 MDHEN and CDR2 SYDVKM. J lost 7 bases, V lost 3 bases, and 8 bases had no gene match. The chain's CDR3 is CASSLGGQGARQPQHF. The CDR3 bases are TGTGCCAGCAGTTTGGGCGGACAGGGGGCGCGGCAGCCCCAGCATTTT.

The rearrangement links TRBV27 to TRBJ1-2, with TRBD1 matching over 8 bases. The V segment lost 4 bases and the J segment 4 bases; nucleotides outside the gene matches: 5. CDR1 is MNHEY and CDR2 is SMNVEV in the germline V gene (reference sequence). CDR3 length equals 14 residues. CDR3 amino acids: CASSWDRKGYGYTF. CDR3 coding DNA: TGTGCCAGCAGTTGGGACAGGAAGGGCTATGGCTACACCTTC.

V gene TRBV5-1 combines with J gene TRBJ1-3; a possible D gene is TRBD1 (5 bases). Deletions cut 0 bases from V and 2 bases from J, with 12 bases between. The CDR3 is 16 amino acids. Germline CDR1 and CDR2: SGHRS and YFSETQ. Here the CDR3 reads CASSLARAGTGNTIYF. The CDR3 DNA sequence: TGCGCCAGCAGCTTGGCCAGGGCAGGGACTGGAAACACCATATATTTT.

The V call is TRBV18, the J call TRBJ2-7; 9 bases agree with TRBD1. The CDR3 runs to 14 residues. The germline gives CDR1 KGHSH, CDR2 LQKENI. V trimming: 3 bases; J trimming: 5 bases; junction bases outside the gene matches: 5. The CDR3 coding sequence is TGTGCCAGCTCACCCCGACAGGGGGACCACGAGCAGTACTTC. Its protein is CASSPRQGDHEQYF.

The chain is built from TRBV14 and TRBJ1-2; D remains ambiguous. The V gene lost 4 bases and the J gene lost 8 bases, with 14 bases spanning the gap. The germline CDR1 and CDR2 sequences are SGHDN and FVKESK. The length of the CDR3 is 13 residues. CDR3 coding DNA: TGTGCCAGCAGCCCCGAGTTATCACGAGGCTACACCTTC. Amino acids: CASSPELSRGYTF.

The genes are TRBV18 and TRBJ2-1, with 7 bases fitting TRBD2. The CDR3 is made up of 14 amino acids. The germline V gene encodes CDR1 KGHSH and CDR2 LQKENI. With V trimmed by 3 bases and J by 1 base, 0 bases remained unmatched. The CDR3: CASSPRGSYNEQFF. CDR3 nucleotide sequence: TGTGCCAGCTCACCGCGGGGGTCCTACAATGAGCAGTTCTTC.

On this clone: The identical CDR3 is also encoded by other nucleotide sequences in the sample. This chain connects TRBV6-1 to TRBJ2-5; possibly TRBD2 for D (5 bases). V was cut by 0 bases and J by 2 bases, with 7 bases left in between. Germline V CDR1 and CDR2: MNHNS, SASEGT. The CDR3 totals 14 residues. CDR3 bases: TGTGCCAGCAGTGAAGCGCGCGGGCAAGAGACCCAGTACTTC. It is translated as CASSEARGQETQYF.

The chain links TRBV5-1 to TRBJ1-2; 9 bases fit TRBD1. Germline-derived CDR1 and CDR2 are SGHRS and YFSETQ. Losses at the gene ends were 4 bases for V and 5 bases for J; bases not matched to a gene: 9. The CDR3 totals 15 residues. The CDR3 reads CASSPPQGAKYGYTF. The CDR3 DNA reads TGCGCCAGCAGCCCCCCACAGGGGGCGAAATATGGCTACACCTTC. The whole variable domain, filled in from reference TRBV5-1 and TRBJ1-2, reads KAGVTQTPRYLIKTRGQQVTLSCSPISGHRSVSWYQQTPGQGLQFLFEYFSETQRNKGNFPGRFSGRQFSNSRSEMNVSTLELGDSALYLCASSPPQGAKYGYTFGSGTRLTVV.